The clone carrying this T cell receptor (beta chain) was detected once. What it binds is not known. Profiled with immunoSEQ multiplex PCR; TCRdb holds only in-frame clones, not every one. Among 100,000 to 150,000 clones, roughly nine tenths were seen once, and the ten largest hold about 1.1%. V was cut by 4 bases and J by 6 bases, with 9 bases left in between. The CDR3 has 12 residues. The germline V gene has CDR1 SGHRS and CDR2 YFSETQ. These data are taken from a study of cytomegalovirus exposure and HLA in healthy donors. On the study more broadly: Later, an analysis reported that the 130 or so validation repertoires had used the same platform as the approximately 690 first-cohort repertoires.

Study-wide findings and caveats: The listing of fewer than 200 TCR beta chains classed them as cytomegalovirus-associated. In vitro confirmation showed three CMV-associated chains to be CMV antigen specific. The classifier reportedly diagnosed cytomegalovirus status with high sensitivity and specificity.

V gene TRBV5-1 combines with J gene TRBJ2-3; unclear D gene. The material sequenced was PBMCs. This receptor was obtained from a woman aged 18-30 years in good health and CMV-seronegative. CDR3 protein: CASSPRGDTQYF. The CDR3 DNA sequence: TGCGCCAGCAGCCCGCGAGGTGATACGCAGTATTTT. Variable domain in full (rest from reference TRBV5-1 and TRBJ2-3): KAGVTQTPRYLIKTRGQQVTLSCSPISGHRSVSWYQQTPGQGLQFLFEYFSETQRNKGNFPGRFSGRQFSNSRSEMNVSTLELGDSALYLCASSPRGDTQYFGPGTRLTVL.